This TCR beta chain is from a study of CDR3 diversity in severe acne. TCRdb passed the PCR reads through MiXCR, listing each CDR3 protein once. The table includes 89,000 or so distinct CDR3 sequences, about 52% detected once. This clonotype was detected a few times. Germline values: CDR1 SGHKS, CDR2 YYEKEE (reference sequence). J lost 6 bases, V lost 2 bases, and 11 bases had no gene match. The CDR3 loop spans 15 amino acids. The chain joins TRBV5-5 to TRBJ2-7; TRBD1 matches at 7 bases. The clonotype was recovered from a male donor in good health, serving as a control. Sequenced input: blood. This CDR3 reads CASSFFPSDRAEQYF. In DNA form, the CDR3 reads TGTGCCAGCAGCTTTTTTCCCTCTGACAGGGCCGAGCAGTACTTC.